A selection of T cell receptor beta chains follows, all from one sample in a study of CD8 T cells in ankylosing spondylitis. TCRdb passed the 5' RACE reads through MiXCR, listing each CDR3 protein once. The data show approximately 200,000 distinct CDR3 sequences, 10% to 15% seen once. The sample was blood, either unsorted or a sorted T cell fraction (not recorded which). The receptors derive from a female donor with ankylosing spondylitis or in good health (not recorded which). Both conserved end residues are part of each CDR3.

j_gene | v_gene | len | CDR3aa
TRBJ1-1 | TRBV7-2 | 14 | CASPLAGINTEAFF
TRBJ1-2 | TRBV28 | 14 | CASSFTGGYYGYTF
TRBJ1-3 | TRBV12-3/TRBV12-4 | 16 | CASSLSAAGDGNTIYF
TRBJ2-1 | TRBV28 | 14 | CASSSGTHYNEQFF
TRBJ2-1 | TRBV11-1 | 17 | CASSSPRTGVTPNEQFF
TRBJ2-7 | TRBV16 | 15 | CASSQSGTGGFEQYF
TRBJ2-7 | TRBV5-1 | 17 | CASSPTTARTSGYEQYF
TRBJ1-5 | TRBV6-2/TRBV6-3 | 18 | CASSYPNEWGASNQPQHF
TRBJ2-3 | TRBV20-1 | 14 | CSARVAASTDTQYF
TRBJ2-5 | TRBV7-2 | 15 | CASSYGGPHQETQYF
TRBJ1-1 | TRBV12-3/TRBV12-4 | 16 | CASSPAGQGLNTEAFF
TRBJ1-2 | TRBV6-1 | 15 | CASSPGTGYNYGYTF
TRBJ2-1 | TRBV20-1 | 15 | CSARAFYGSYNEQFF
TRBJ2-7 | TRBV24-1 | 13 | CATSDGGEYEQYF
TRBJ2-2 | TRBV5-1 | 15 | CASSPAVTNTGELFF
TRBJ2-2 | TRBV2 | 19 | CASSEALSVVTHNTGELFF
TRBJ2-1 | TRBV7-3 | 17 | CASSLRGGLAGVSEQFF
TRBJ2-4 | TRBV20-1 | 13 | CSARDRIKNIQYF
TRBJ2-1 | TRBV20-1 | 16 | CSARDFAGTDYNEQFF
TRBJ2-2 | TRBV12-3/TRBV12-4 | 16 | CASSLVGQGYPGELFF
TRBJ2-7 | TRBV7-2 | 15 | CASSFSALGAYEQYF
TRBJ2-5 | TRBV7-7 | 13 | CASSYQTRETQYF
TRBJ2-3 | TRBV7-6 | 15 | CASSPGRASTDTQYF
TRBJ2-1 | TRBV20-1 | 15 | CSAYGGLAGNNEQFF
TRBJ2-2 | TRBV19 | 17 | CASSSRDGGAVTGELFF
TRBJ1-1 | TRBV7-9 | 14 | CASSLVLSNTEAFF
TRBJ2-5 | TRBV12-3/TRBV12-4 | 14 | CASSLAARGKTQYF
TRBJ1-2 | TRBV20-1 | 16 | CSVRSASGPEDYGYTF
TRBJ2-1 | TRBV20-1 | 13 | CSATGGSDNEQFF
TRBJ2-3 | TRBV30 | 11 | CAWSPADTQYF
TRBJ1-5 | TRBV6-1 | 14 | CASSLGMGNQPQHF
TRBJ1-3 | TRBV4-3 | 18 | CASSQDPLGGNSGNTIYF
TRBJ2-1 | TRBV20-1 | 14 | CSAPPSVVYNEQFF
TRBJ1-1 | TRBV25-1 | 15 | CASSVSGTGNTEAFF
TRBJ2-1 | TRBV6-1 | 14 | CASSPRLAGNEQFF
TRBJ2-3 | TRBV6-2/TRBV6-3 | 17 | CASSYGSGRSGTDTQYF
TRBJ2-2 | TRBV20-1 | 14 | CSVSSGRNTGELFF
TRBJ2-1 | TRBV7-6 | 15 | CAGLRARLSYNEQFF
TRBJ2-7 | TRBV11-3 | 13 | CASSLVGFDEQYF
TRBJ2-1 | TRBV20-1 | 15 | CSARDASGTYNEQFF
TRBJ1-3 | TRBV9 | 14 | CASSERTGLNTIYF
TRBJ2-3 | TRBV10-3 | 15 | CAISEFSGSTDTQYF
TRBJ2-7 | TRBV20-1 | 13 | CSALLAGEREQYF
TRBJ2-1 | TRBV3-1 | 14 | CASRTSSPYNEQFF
TRBJ2-2 | TRBV7-9 | 15 | CASSLGAGVIGELFF
TRBJ2-1 | TRBV5-1 | 20 | CASSPKSTGLIMSSYNEQFF
TRBJ1-5 | TRBV7-2 | 13 | CASSRQGFQPQHF
TRBJ2-3 | TRBV20-1 | 18 | CSARRGTARFLGTDTQYF
TRBJ2-1 | TRBV5-1 | 19 | CASSSDGLTSSSSYNEQFF
TRBJ2-1 | TRBV29-1 | 15 | CSVRTRHVLPNEQFF
TRBJ1-1 | TRBV5-1 | 12 | CASSQDSAEAFF
TRBJ1-1 | TRBV30 | 13 | CAWRRTEGTEAFF